Below, 18 T cell receptor beta chains from the same sample are listed, as sequenced in a study of STAT3 mutations in large granular lymphocyte leukemia. Regarding the study as a whole: Every T-LGLL patient had at least one immunodominant TCRbeta clonotype.

The table came from immunoSEQ multiplex PCR; TCRdb's copy has only in-frame clones and leaves some out. The repertoire holds over a thousand clones, with less than 2.5% as singletons. For these TCRs, the target antigens are not known. The sequenced material came from PBMCs. All receptors come from a human donor with T large granular lymphocyte leukemia. Some clones in this sample may be carry-over from other donors' samples.

The chain employs TRBV30 and TRBJ1-2; D is unclear. Germline V lookup: CDR1 GTSNPN, CDR2 SVGIG (reference sequence). Trimming took 5 bases from V and 8 from J, leaving 15 bases between them. CDR3 size: 12 residues. Here the CDR3 DNA reads TGTGCCTGGGCCCCAGGAGGTGGGGGCTACACCTTC. Translation: CAWAPGGGGYTF. Full variable domain (remainder filled in from reference TRBV30 and TRBJ1-2): SQTIHQWPATLVQPVGSPLSLECTVEGTSNPNLYWYRQAAGRGLQLLFYSVGIGQISSEVPQNLSASRPQDRQFILSSKKLLLSDSGFYLCAWAPGGGGYTFGSGTRLTVV.

The chain is built from TRBV20-1 and TRBJ2-5; D not certain. V was cut by 6 bases and J by 0 bases, with 5 bases left in between. CDR3 length equals 11 residues. Germline CDR1 is DFQATT and CDR2 is SNEGSKA (reference sequence). The CDR3 DNA sequence: TGCAGTGCCGAAGACCAAGAGACCCAGTACTTC. This encodes CSAEDQETQYF.

The chain joins TRBV7-8 to TRBJ1-1; D is unclear. The CDR3 consists of 12 residues. Between the trimmed V and J ends, which lost 4 bases and 8 bases, there was a span of 11 bases. Germline loops: CDR1 SGHVS, CDR2 FQNEAQ. In nucleotides, the CDR3 is TGTGCCAGCAGCTCGCAGGTGGAAGAAGCTTTCTTT. Protein product: CASSSQVEEAFF.

The V and J genes are TRBV30 and TRBJ1-3; D remains unclear. Germline V gene sequence: CDR1 GTSNPN, CDR2 SVGIG (reference sequence). The CDR3 is made up of 14 amino acids. V lost 3 bases and J 2 bases, leaving 11 bases between the germline ends. CDR3 residues: CAWRPRGTGNTIYF. The CDR3 coding sequence is TGTGCCTGGAGGCCGCGGGGAACTGGAAACACCATATATTTT. Drawing the rest from reference TRBV30 and TRBJ1-3, the complete variable domain is SQTIHQWPATLVQPVGSPLSLECTVEGTSNPNLYWYRQAAGRGLQLLFYSVGIGQISSEVPQNLSASRPQDRQFILSSKKLLLSDSGFYLCAWRPRGTGNTIYFGEGSWLTVV.

The gene calls are TRBV6-5 and TRBJ1-5; TRBD1 might be the D (6 bases). The CDR3 length is 14 residues. V was clipped by 4 bases and J by 5 bases, with 12 bases between them. Germline CDR1 is MNHEY and CDR2 is SVGAGI. The CDR3 DNA is TGTGCCAGCAGTTCACTCGCAGGGGATCAGCCCCAGCATTTT. Translation: CASSSLAGDQPQHF.

This clone showed up just a few times. In DNA form, the CDR3 reads TGCAGCGTTGCCGGGACAGGGGGAGGTATAGATACGCAGTATTTT. As protein: CSVAGTGGGIDTQYF. The rearrangement links TRBV29-1 to TRBJ2-3; 11 nucleotides agree with TRBD1. The germline V gene encodes CDR1 SQVTM and CDR2 ANQGSEA. CDR3 length equals 15 residues. With V trimmed by 4 bases and J by 5 bases, 8 bases remained unmatched.

In this sample, this clone is medium-sized. The V gene is TRBV29-1, the J gene TRBJ2-7; 10 nucleotides agree with TRBD1. The CDR3 contains 12 residues. With 7 bases clipped from V and 7 bases from J, the junction kept 7 bases outside the gene matches. Per the germline V gene, CDR1 is SQVTM and CDR2 is ANQGSEA. CDR3 sequence: CSARQGAGEQYF. For the CDR3, the DNA is TGCAGCGCCCGACAGGGGGCAGGAGAGCAGTACTTC.

In its sample, this clone was seen a few times. This chain links TRBV15 with TRBJ2-1; 10 nucleotides align to TRBD1. Germline CDR1 reads LNHNV; CDR2 reads YYDKDF (reference sequence). Trimming at V came to 3 bases and at J to 9 bases, leaving 5 bases not matched to a gene. CDR3 length equals 14 residues. CDR3 in amino acids: CATSRPGTGVEQFF. CDR3 sequence (DNA): TGTGCCACCAGCAGGCCCGGGACAGGGGTTGAGCAGTTCTTC. Combining the CDR3 with reference TRBV15 and TRBJ2-1 gives the whole variable domain DAMVIQNPRYQVTQFGKPVTLSCSQTLNHNVMYWYQQKSSQAPKLLFHYYDKDFNNEADTPDNFQSRRPNTSFCFLDIRSPGLGDTAMYLCATSRPGTGVEQFFGPGTRLTVL.

This clone was seen a few times. This rearrangement joins TRBV30 to TRBJ2-2; a possible D gene is TRBD1 (5 bases). Deletions cut 3 bases from V and 6 bases from J, with 11 bases between. CDR3 length equals 13 residues. CDR1 and CDR2 (germline): GTSNPN, SVGIG (reference sequence). CDR3 protein: CAWSRQGAGELFF. The CDR3 bases are TGTGCCTGGAGCCGGCAAGGGGCCGGGGAGCTGTTTTTT.

DNA for the CDR3: TGCGCCAGCAGCTTGGACGGGGAGGGGCGAGGGAATGAGCAGTTCTTC. This gives the protein CASSLDGEGRGNEQFF. V gene TRBV5-1 combines with J gene TRBJ2-1; 7 bases map to TRBD2. Germline CDR1 reads SGHRS; CDR2 reads YFSETQ. With V trimmed by 0 bases and J by 7 bases, 10 bases remained unmatched. The CDR3 extends over 16 amino acids.

This clone came up a few times. V and J are TRBV5-1 and TRBJ2-5; D is undetermined. From germline, CDR1 is SGHRS and CDR2 YFSETQ. The V end lost 0 bases, the J end lost 1 base, and 7 bases lay between the germline ends. The CDR3 spans 14 residues. The CDR3 reads CASSLGATQETQYF. The CDR3 coding sequence is TGCGCCAGCAGCTTGGGGGCCACCCAAGAGACCCAGTACTTC.

In DNA, the CDR3 is TGTGCCAGCGGGACGGACAATCAGCCCCAGCATTTT. Translated, it gives CASGTDNQPQHF. This chain links TRBV7-9 with TRBJ1-5, with D possibly matching TRBD1 (5 bases). The germline CDR1 and CDR2 sequences are SEHNR and FQNEAQ (reference sequence). The ends were cut back, 8 bases at V and 3 bases at J, with 8 bases in the middle. CDR3 length: 12 residues.

The chain has TRBV30 and TRBJ2-2; unclear D gene. Trimming took off 0 bases at V and 4 bases at J, with 9 bases between the two ends. CDR3 size: 14 residues. CDR1 is GTSNPN, CDR2 SVGIG, per germline (reference sequence). In nucleotides, the CDR3 is TGTGCCTGGAGTGTAATTCTCGGCACCGGGGAGCTGTTTTTT. This translates into CAWSVILGTGELFF.

This chain uses TRBV9 with TRBJ1-6, with no clear D. CDR1 is SGDLS, CDR2 YYNGEE, per germline. The CDR3 has 12 residues. V was shortened by 4 bases and J by 7 bases, with 6 bases between the two germline ends. The CDR3 DNA sequence: TGTGCCAGCAGCAAGCAGAATTCACCCCTCCACTTT. This codes for CASSKQNSPLHF.

The chain has TRBV4-3 and TRBJ1-1, with D possibly matching TRBD1 (5 bases). Deletions cut 4 bases from V and 0 bases from J, with 15 bases between. The CDR3 totals 16 residues. The germline V gene encodes CDR1 LGHNA and CDR2 YSLEER. CDR3 in DNA: TGCGCCAGCAGCCGCGAAGTTCGGGACTTGAACACTGAAGCTTTCTTT. Residues: CASSREVRDLNTEAFF.

The chain links TRBV5-1 to TRBJ2-3; D is ambiguous. Trimming cost V 0 bases and J 14 bases, with 13 bases left between them. This CDR3 region has 12 residues. The germline V gene encodes CDR1 SGHRS and CDR2 YFSETQ. The DNA of the CDR3 is TGCGCCAGCAGCTTGGCCCAACACCCCTTGTATTTT. This translates into CASSLAQHPLYF.

This clone has more than one count but fewer than ten. The chain carries TRBV7-9 and TRBJ2-7; either TRBD1 or TRBD2 may supply D (9 bases each). The CDR3 is 16 residues long. Trimming removed 5 bases at V and 6 bases at J, with 23 bases between. Germline V gene lookup returns CDR1 SEHNR and CDR2 FQNEAQ (reference sequence). CDR3 sequence reads: CASSQTRGGGQGEQYF. In DNA form, the CDR3 reads TGTGCCAGCAGCCAGACCCGCGGGGGGGGACAGGGCGAGCAGTACTTC.

V gene TRBV4-3 combines with J gene TRBJ2-1; possible D gene TRBD2, 7 bases. CDR3 length: 16 amino acids. The germline CDR1 and CDR2 sequences are LGHNA and YSLEER. V lost 0 bases, J lost 10 bases, and 19 bases lay in between. The DNA of the CDR3 is TGCGCCAGCAGCCAAGATCCAGCGGGGACAATGGGGGAGCAGTTCTTC. Amino acid sequence: CASSQDPAGTMGEQFF.